The rows below give T cell receptor beta chains drawn from one sample of a study of cytomegalovirus exposure and HLA in healthy donors. Sequenced by immunoSEQ multiplex PCR; TCRdb stores in-frame clones only, minus some. Listed are approximately 110,000 clones; under 2.5% falls within the top ten. Material for sequencing was PBMCs. All receptors derive from a man aged 40-49 years in good health and CMV-seronegative. Each CDR3 is given with its conserved first and last residue. The order of the fields is V gene, CDR3 protein.

>TRBV11-2
CASSRTGGFWYEQYF
>TRBV4-1
CASRSENGGDEKLFF
>TRBV7-2
CASSLLGGGNTGELFF
>TRBV18
CASSLDSTLFSGNTIYF
>TRBV2
CASRPTSGYREQYF
>TRBV30
CAWAGLASTGELFF
>TRBV5-1
CASSSQQREVGNEQFF
>TRBV5-1
CASSPTPGTGAYEQYF
>TRBV30
CAWSLGTGEGNEQFF
>TRBV6-4
CASSDKGLENTGELFF
>TRBV28
CASSPGGALLDTQYF
>TRBV4-1
CASSIRDRGPYEQYF
>TRBV18
CASSPGLGEKLFF
>TRBV29-1
CSAGAVTDTQYF
>TRBV6-1
CASTGGLGDTQYF
>TRBV10-2
CASRSTGQGLVNEQFF
>TRBV11-2
CASGAWLGGYTF
>TRBV9
CASSVGTTDGELFF
>TRBV10-3
CAISPSYEQYF
>TRBV28
CASSTPGQGAGEQYF
>TRBV2
CASSAGTRGGQPQHF
>TRBV6-6
CASSYQHRATAGSYTF
>TRBV7-3
CASSPTGSGGYTF
>TRBV10-3
CAISGRTSGDSEQFF
>TRBV30
CAWSVIDSNQPQHF
>TRBV5-1
CASSTGVLVEETQYF
>TRBV5-4
CASSPALAGVRTDTQYF
>TRBV6-1
CASSTVGKLFF
>TRBV6-5
CASSYYPSGGYEQYF
>TRBV5-1
CASSLLPGQGVEQYF
>TRBV2
CASSEGQGGQPQHF
>TRBV5-4
CASSSPDPGSYEQYF
>TRBV6-5
CASGRAGNNQPQHF
>TRBV7-6
CASSRGPTYEQYF
>TRBV11-3
CASSPRSTTSGSPTQYF
>TRBV6-5
CASSKGAGTQYF
>TRBV5-1
CASSVWTSGRIIGETQYF